This T cell receptor beta chain was identified during a study of identical twins. Study-level results: Out-of-frame beta chain sequences displayed weaker excess sharing between twins. Models came in too low on out-of-frame TCR alpha sharing in monozygotic twins.

Healthy Caucasians, and only they, were the donors. Template switching added a universal primer site; cDNA carried unique molecular identifiers. In TCRdb, the 5' RACE reads were re-called with MiXCR into one record per CDR3 protein. The sample records around 1.7 million distinct CDR3 sequences, more than 30% being singletons. Details on this clonotype: As yet, its antigen is unknown.

Sequencing was carried out using cord blood. This receptor was obtained from a newborn girl in good health.

The CDR3 nucleotides are TGTGCCAGCAGCCAAGATGGGCCCCGGACAGTCTATGGCTACACCTTC. Amino acid sequence: CASSQDGPRTVYGYTF. This rearrangement joins TRBV14 to TRBJ1-2; the D gene is possibly TRBD1 (6 bases). Trimming pared 0 bases from V and 4 bases from J, leaving 15 bases between. CDR1 is SGHDN and CDR2 is FVKESK in the germline V gene. This CDR3 contains 16 residues.